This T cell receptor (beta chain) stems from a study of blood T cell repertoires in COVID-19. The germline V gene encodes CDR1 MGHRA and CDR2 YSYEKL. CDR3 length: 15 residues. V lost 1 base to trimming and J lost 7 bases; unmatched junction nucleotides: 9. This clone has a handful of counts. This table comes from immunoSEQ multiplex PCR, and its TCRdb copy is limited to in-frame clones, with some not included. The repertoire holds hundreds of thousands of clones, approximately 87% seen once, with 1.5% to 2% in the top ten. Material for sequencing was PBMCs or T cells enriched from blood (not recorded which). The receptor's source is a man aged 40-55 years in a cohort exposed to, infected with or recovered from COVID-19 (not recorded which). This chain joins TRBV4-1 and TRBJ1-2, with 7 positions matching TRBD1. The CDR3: CASSQGSRGAGGYTF. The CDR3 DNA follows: TGCGCCAGCAGCCAAGGAAGCAGGGGGGCTGGTGGCTACACCTTC.